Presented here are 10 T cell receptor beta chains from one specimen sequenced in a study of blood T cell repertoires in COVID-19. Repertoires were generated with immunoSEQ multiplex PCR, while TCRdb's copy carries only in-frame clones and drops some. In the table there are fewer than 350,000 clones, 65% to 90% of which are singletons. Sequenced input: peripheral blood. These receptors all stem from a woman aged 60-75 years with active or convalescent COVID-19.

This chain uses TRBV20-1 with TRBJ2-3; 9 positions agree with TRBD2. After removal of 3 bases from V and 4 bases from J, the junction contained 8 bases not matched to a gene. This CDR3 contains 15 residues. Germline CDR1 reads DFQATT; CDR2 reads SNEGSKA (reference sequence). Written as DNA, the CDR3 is TGCAGTGCTAGTAAGGGCGGGGGGGTATCAGATACGCAGTATTTT. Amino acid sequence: CSASKGGGVSDTQYF.

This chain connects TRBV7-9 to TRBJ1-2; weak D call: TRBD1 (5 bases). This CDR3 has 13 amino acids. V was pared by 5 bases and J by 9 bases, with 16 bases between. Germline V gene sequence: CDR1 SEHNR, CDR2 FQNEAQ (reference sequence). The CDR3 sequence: CASSGETQGRYTF. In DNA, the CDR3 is TGTGCCAGCAGCGGAGAAACTCAGGGTCGCTACACCTTC.

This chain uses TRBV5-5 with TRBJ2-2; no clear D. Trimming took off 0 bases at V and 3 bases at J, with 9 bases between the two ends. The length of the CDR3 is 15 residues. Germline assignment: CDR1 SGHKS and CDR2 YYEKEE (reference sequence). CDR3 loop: CASSLAGWDTGELFF. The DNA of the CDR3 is TGTGCCAGCAGCTTGGCCGGGTGGGACACCGGGGAGCTGTTTTTT.

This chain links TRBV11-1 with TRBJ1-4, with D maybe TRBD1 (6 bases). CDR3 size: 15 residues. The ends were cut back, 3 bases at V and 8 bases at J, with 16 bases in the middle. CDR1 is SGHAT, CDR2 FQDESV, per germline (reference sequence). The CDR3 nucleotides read TGTGCCAGCAGCTTGACTTCAGGGGTAACGGAAAAACTGTTTTTT. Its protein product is CASSLTSGVTEKLFF.

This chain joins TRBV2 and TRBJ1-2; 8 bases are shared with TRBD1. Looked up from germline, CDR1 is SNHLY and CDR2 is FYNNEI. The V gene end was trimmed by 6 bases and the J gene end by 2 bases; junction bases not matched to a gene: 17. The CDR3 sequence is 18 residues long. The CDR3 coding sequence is TGTGCCAGCAGGGGGACAGGACCCACTACTAACTCAAACTATGGCTACACCTTC. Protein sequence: CASRGTGPTTNSNYGYTF. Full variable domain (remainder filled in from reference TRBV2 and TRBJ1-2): EPEVTQTPSHQVTQMGQEVILRCVPISNHLYFYWYRQILGQKVEFLVSFYNNEISEKSEIFDDQFSVERPDGSNFTLKIRSTKLEDSAMYFCASRGTGPTTNSNYGYTFGSGTRLTVV.

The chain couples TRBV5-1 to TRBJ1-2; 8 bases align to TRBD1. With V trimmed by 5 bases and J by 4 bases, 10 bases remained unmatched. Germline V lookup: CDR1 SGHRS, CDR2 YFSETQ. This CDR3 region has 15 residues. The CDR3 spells CASSLGTGDFYGYTF. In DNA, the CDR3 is TGCGCCAGCAGTCTAGGGACAGGAGACTTCTATGGCTACACCTTC.

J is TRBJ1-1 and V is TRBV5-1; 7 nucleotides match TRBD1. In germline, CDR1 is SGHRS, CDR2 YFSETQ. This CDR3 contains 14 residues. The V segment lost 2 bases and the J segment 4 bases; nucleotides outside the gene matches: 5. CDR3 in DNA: TGCGCCAGCAGCTTAGAGGGGGCCTTCACTGAAGCTTTCTTT. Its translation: CASSLEGAFTEAFF.

CDR3 residues: CASSLDVLTAEKLFF. The CDR3 region has the DNA TGCGCCAGCAGCTTGGACGTCCTGACAGCCGAAAAACTGTTTTTT. The chain is built from TRBV5-1 and TRBJ1-4; D may be TRBD1 (5 bases). Trimming stripped 0 bases from V and 8 bases from J, with 14 bases between. CDR1 and CDR2 from the germline V gene are SGHRS and YFSETQ. This CDR3 contains 15 residues.

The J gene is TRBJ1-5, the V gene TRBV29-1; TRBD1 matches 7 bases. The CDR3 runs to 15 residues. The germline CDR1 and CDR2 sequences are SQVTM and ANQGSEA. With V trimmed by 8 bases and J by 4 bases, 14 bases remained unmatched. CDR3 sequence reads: CSILETGSNNQPQHF. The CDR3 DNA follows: TGCAGCATACTAGAGACAGGGTCGAATAATCAGCCCCAGCATTTT.

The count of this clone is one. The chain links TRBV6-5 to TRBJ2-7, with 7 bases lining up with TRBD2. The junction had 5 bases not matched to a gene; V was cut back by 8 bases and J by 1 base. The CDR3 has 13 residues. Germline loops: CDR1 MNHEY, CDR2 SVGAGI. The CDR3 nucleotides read TGTGCCAGCCGGGGAGGGTCTTCCTACGAGCAGTACTTC. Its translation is CASRGGSSYEQYF.